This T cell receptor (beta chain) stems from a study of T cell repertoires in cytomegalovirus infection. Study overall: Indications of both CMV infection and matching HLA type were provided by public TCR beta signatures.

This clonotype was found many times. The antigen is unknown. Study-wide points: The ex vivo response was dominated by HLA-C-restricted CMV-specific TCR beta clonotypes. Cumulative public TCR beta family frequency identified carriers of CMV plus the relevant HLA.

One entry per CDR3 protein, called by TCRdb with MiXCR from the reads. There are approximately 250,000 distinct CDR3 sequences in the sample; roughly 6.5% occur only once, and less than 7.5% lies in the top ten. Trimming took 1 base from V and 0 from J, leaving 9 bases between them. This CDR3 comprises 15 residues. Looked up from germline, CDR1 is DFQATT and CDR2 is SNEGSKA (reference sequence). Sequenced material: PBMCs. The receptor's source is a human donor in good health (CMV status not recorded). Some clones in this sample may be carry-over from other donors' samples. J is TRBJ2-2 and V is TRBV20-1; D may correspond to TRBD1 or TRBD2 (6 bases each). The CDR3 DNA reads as TGCAGTGCTAGAGCCGGGGGCCCGAACACCGGGGAGCTGTTTTTT. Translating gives CSARAGGPNTGELFF.